These 21 T cell receptor beta chains were sequenced from one sample in a study of vaccination and CD4 T cells after COVID-19. No antigen is known for these receptors. Indicated treatment: approximately nine-day PBMC culture with coronavirus spike peptide pools or control peptides (ViraFEST assay). With the Oncomine TCR Beta short-read assay, DNA from cultured CD4+ T cells was sequenced. TCRdb used MiXCR to reprocess the PCR reads, holding one entry per CDR3 protein. This sample has more than 12,000 distinct CDR3 sequences, with about 55% found just once. The input for sequencing was CD4+ T cells from blood, cultured in vitro, taken before SARS-CoV-2 vaccination. These receptors originate from a human donor who had recovered from COVID-19.

The genes are TRBV19 and TRBJ1-5; D remains ambiguous. CDR3 length: 19 amino acids. Trimming took off 5 bases at V and 3 bases at J, with 26 bases between the two ends. Germline lookup yields CDR1 LNHDA and CDR2 SQIVND (reference sequence). CDR3: CASSVRSASAYIFNQPQHF. The CDR3 DNA reads as TGTGCCAGTAGTGTCCGTTCGGCCTCAGCATACATCTTCAATCAGCCCCAGCATTTT.

This chain links TRBV7-9 with TRBJ2-3; 7 bases match TRBD1. Trimming at V came to 8 bases and at J to 0 bases, leaving 11 bases not matched to a gene. The CDR3 totals 16 residues. Germline V lookup: CDR1 SEHNR, CDR2 FQNEAQ (reference sequence). CDR3 DNA sequence: TGTGCCAGCTCCCGCCGAGGGGGCCTGAGCACAGATACGCAGTATTTT. Encoded protein: CASSRRGGLSTDTQYF.

This clonotype was observed a few times. The CDR3 is CASSPVLPTSTQYF. Here the CDR3 DNA reads TGTGCCAGCAGCCCCGTTCTCCCGACCTCTACCCAGTACTTC. The J gene is TRBJ2-5, the V gene TRBV27, with D unclear. Trimming removed 6 bases from V and 8 bases from J, with 19 bases in between. The CDR3 consists of 14 residues. The germline V gene has CDR1 MNHEY and CDR2 SMNVEV (reference sequence).

The V and J genes are TRBV7-3 and TRBJ2-3, with D unresolved. The germline V gene has CDR1 SGHTA and CDR2 FQGTGA. V dropped 5 bases and J dropped 2 bases, with 11 bases sitting between them. The CDR3 has 14 residues. CDR3 residues: CASSVTGYTDTQYF. CDR3 nucleotide sequence: TGTGCCAGCAGCGTGACTGGATACACAGATACGCAGTATTTT.

V gene TRBV20-1 combines with J gene TRBJ2-5; D unclear. The CDR3 totals 12 residues. Germline V gene lookup returns CDR1 DFQATT and CDR2 SNEGSKA (reference sequence). The germline V and J ends were trimmed by 3 bases and 3 bases, with 8 bases remaining between them. The DNA for the CDR3 is TGCAGTGCTAGTGAAATCGAAGAGACCCAGTACTTC. It specifies CSASEIEETQYF.

The rearrangement links TRBV2 to TRBJ2-2; tentatively, D is TRBD1 (5 bases). Trimming took 6 bases from V and 1 from J, leaving 9 bases between them. Germline V CDR1 and CDR2: SNHLY, FYNNEI. This CDR3 is 14 amino acids long. CDR3 in amino acids: CASRQGGNTGELFF. The CDR3 DNA sequence: TGTGCCAGCAGGCAGGGTGGGAACACCGGGGAGCTGTTTTTT.

The table lists this clonotype with a few counts. The chain uses TRBV6-1 and TRBJ2-7, with D unclear. The CDR3 is made up of 12 amino acids. CDR1 is MNHNS and CDR2 is SASEGT in the germline V gene. The ends were cut back, 6 bases at V and 2 bases at J, with 8 bases in the middle. The CDR3 protein is CASSQGPYEQYF. The CDR3 bases are TGTGCCAGCAGCCAAGGACCCTACGAGCAGTACTTC.

This sequence joins TRBV7-9 and TRBJ1-6; D ambiguous. The V gene's germline CDR1 is SEHNR and CDR2 FQNEAQ (reference sequence). The V gene lost 2 bases and the J gene lost 10 bases, with 12 bases spanning the gap. There are 14 residues in the CDR3. CDR3 bases: TGTGCCAGCAGCTTATTACTCAGGAAATCACCCCTCCACTTT. Amino acids: CASSLLLRKSPLHF.

CDR3 nucleotides: TGCAGTGCCCGGACAGGGGAGGATGAAGCTTTCTTT. Protein sequence: CSARTGEDEAFF. The chain joins TRBV20-1 to TRBJ1-1, with 9 bases fitting TRBD1. The CDR3 contains 12 residues. Germline CDR1 DFQATT, CDR2 SNEGSKA (reference sequence). With V trimmed by 6 bases and J by 7 bases, 6 bases remained unmatched.

The genes are TRBV7-6 and TRBJ2-6; D not resolved. This CDR3 contains 15 residues. From germline, CDR1 is SGHVS and CDR2 FNYEAQ. Deletions cut 1 base from V and 1 base from J, with 5 bases between. CDR3 in DNA: TGTGCCAGCAGCTTAGACGGTTCTGGGGCCAACGTCCTGACTTTC. Its protein product is CASSLDGSGANVLTF.

The rearrangement joins TRBV27 to TRBJ1-1, with D perhaps TRBD1 (6 bases). The CDR3 covers 16 residues. V lost 2 bases and J 2 bases, leaving 15 bases between the germline ends. The germline V gene encodes CDR1 MNHEY and CDR2 SMNVEV (reference sequence). The CDR3 sequence: CASSLNSRGANTEAFF. CDR3 in DNA: TGTGCCAGCAGTTTAAACTCTCGGGGGGCTAACACTGAAGCTTTCTTT.

V usage is TRBV29-1 and J usage is TRBJ2-2; D possibly corresponds to TRBD2 (7 bases). The germline V gene encodes CDR1 SQVTM and CDR2 ANQGSEA. V was cut by 4 bases and J by 5 bases, with 14 bases left in between. This CDR3 region has 14 residues. CDR3 in amino acids: CSVGGASGTGELFF. CDR3 nucleotide sequence: TGCAGCGTTGGGGGGGCTAGCGGAACCGGGGAGCTGTTTTTT.

This clonotype has only a few counts. The chain uses TRBV20-1 and TRBJ2-3, with TRBD2 matching 14 bases. CDR3 length: 15 amino acids. The V and J ends lost 5 bases and 3 bases, in that order; junction bases with no gene match: 4. Germline V lookup: CDR1 DFQATT, CDR2 SNEGSKA (reference sequence). CDR3 DNA sequence: TGCAGTGCTGGTCGGACTAGCGGGAGGACAGATACGCAGTATTTT. Amino acid sequence: CSAGRTSGRTDTQYF.

The chain combines TRBV15 with TRBJ1-4, with D perhaps matching TRBD1 (5 bases). The V gene lost 1 base and the J gene lost 5 bases, with 11 bases spanning the gap. The CDR3 has 15 amino acids. Germline assignment: CDR1 LNHNV and CDR2 YYDKDF (reference sequence). The CDR3 here is CATSRGQGINEKLFF. CDR3 nucleotides: TGTGCCACCAGCAGAGGCCAGGGCATCAATGAAAAACTGTTTTTT.

A few counts support this clonotype. The V gene is TRBV20-1, the J gene TRBJ2-1, with 14 nucleotides matching TRBD2. The V gene's germline CDR1 is DFQATT and CDR2 SNEGSKA (reference sequence). The V segment lost 5 bases and the J segment 10 bases; nucleotides outside the gene matches: 13. The CDR3 extends over 16 amino acids. In DNA, the CDR3 is TGCAGTGCTGGAAGCCCGGGACTAGCGGGGGCAGGGGAGCAGTTCTTC. Translating it yields CSAGSPGLAGAGEQFF.

This clonotype was seen a handful of times. The chain combines TRBV20-1 with TRBJ1-2; tentative D call: TRBD1 (6 bases). V shed 3 bases and J shed 0 bases, with 11 bases lying between them. The CDR3 spans 14 residues. The germline V gene has CDR1 DFQATT and CDR2 SNEGSKA (reference sequence). CDR3 sequence: CSARGDIANYGYTF. Written as DNA, the CDR3 is TGCAGTGCTAGGGGGGACATCGCTAACTATGGCTACACCTTC.

This clonotype was detected a few times. The chain recombines TRBV11-3 with TRBJ2-7, with D possibly being TRBD2 (6 bases). The CDR3 has 16 amino acids. Deletions cut 5 bases from V and 0 bases from J, with 17 bases between. Looked up from germline, CDR1 is SGHNT and CDR2 is YENEEA. The CDR3 sequence is CASSAETARGSYEQYF. Written as DNA, the CDR3 is TGTGCCAGCAGCGCCGAAACCGCGCGGGGCTCCTACGAGCAGTACTTC.

The V and J genes are TRBV6-2 or TRBV6-3 and TRBJ1-5; D is uncertain. The CDR3 is 19 amino acids. Germline V gene data show CDR1 as MNHEY and CDR2 as SVGEGT. With 5 bases removed from V and 1 base from J, the gap between germline ends came to 24 bases. The CDR3 nucleotides read TGTGCCAGCAGTCCGGTCATGCCCGCCTTGGGGAGGAGCAATCAGCCCCAGCATTTT. Its protein product is CASSPVMPALGRSNQPQHF.

This clonotype appeared a few times. The genes are TRBV27 and TRBJ1-2; D gene uncertain. Between the trimmed V and J ends, which lost 7 bases and 7 bases, there was a span of 13 bases. Germline V CDR1 and CDR2: MNHEY, SMNVEV (reference sequence). CDR3 length: 12 residues. Here the CDR3 DNA reads TGTGCCAGCACCACCGGAAGGTCTGGCTACACCTTC. Encoded protein: CASTTGRSGYTF.

This clonotype was counted between two and nine times. The chain uses TRBV7-2 and TRBJ1-2, with TRBD1 identical over 7 bases. With V trimmed by 1 base and J by 7 bases, 6 bases remained unmatched. The germline CDR1 and CDR2 sequences are SGHTA and FQGNSA. This CDR3 region has 14 residues. The chain's CDR3 is CASSLEGATSGYTF. In DNA form, the CDR3 reads TGTGCCAGCAGCTTAGAGGGGGCGACCTCTGGCTACACCTTC.

J is TRBJ2-7 and V is TRBV5-6; TRBD2 agrees at 9 bases. The germline CDR1 and CDR2 sequences are SGHDT and YYEEEE. The J segment lost 0 bases and the V segment lost 1 base, leaving 2 bases of the junction unmatched. The length of the CDR3 is 15 residues. The DNA for the CDR3 is TGTGCCAGCAGCTTGCTTAGCGGGGGCTCCTACGAGCAGTACTTC. Amino acids: CASSLLSGGSYEQYF.